This TCR beta chain was obtained from a study of vaccination and CD4 T cells after COVID-19. The overall study: Nine convalescent cases were mild and one was severe, and all had been SARS-CoV-2 positive by nasal swab PCR. Overlapping SARS-CoV-2, HCoV-NL63, HCoV-OC43 and HCoV-229E spike peptides stimulated the cells.

V was pared by 5 bases and J by 8 bases, with 7 bases between. Germline V gene sequence: CDR1 SGHVS, CDR2 FNYEAQ. The CDR3 runs 12 residues. The Oncomine TCR Beta short-read assay sequenced DNA from cultured CD4+ T cells. TCRdb itself ran the PCR reads through MiXCR, one entry per CDR3 protein. The repertoire holds 15,000 to 20,000 distinct CDR3 sequences, about 52% seen once, with over 3% in the top ten. The treatment here: approximately 10-day PBMC culture with coronavirus spike peptide pools or control peptides (ViraFEST assay). This clonotype came up a few times. No antigen is known for it. The chain employs TRBV7-6 and TRBJ1-6; D is ambiguous. The sequence derives from a human donor who had recovered from COVID-19. The sequencing input was CD4+ T cells from blood, cultured in vitro. CDR3 nucleotides: TGTGCCAGCAGCCCCCTTTATTCACCCCTCCACTTT. This sequence encodes CASSPLYSPLHF.